These T cell receptor beta chains were read from a single sample in a study of blood T cell repertoires in COVID-19. Clones were sequenced by immunoSEQ multiplex PCR, and TCRdb holds only the in-frame ones, with some missing. The repertoire consists of 19,000 or so clones, with roughly 86% occurring once and the leading ten covering around 16%. Sequencing was performed on peripheral blood. The receptor set was obtained from a man in his 70s with acute or convalescent COVID-19. The CDR3 runs from the conserved cysteine through the conserved F or W. The D gene is left open where the match is weak. Not all rows give a size; the values are once, few, many and, for expanded clones, a class.

>TRBV2|TRBJ1-2|NA|TRBD1
TGTGCCAGCAGACGACAGGGACGCGGCTACACCTTC
CASRRQGRGYTF
>TRBV7-9|TRBJ2-3|NA|TRBD2
TGTGCCAGCACCTTGGAACTTAGCGGGGGGACAGATACGCAGTATTTT
CASTLELSGGTDTQYF
>TRBV12-3/TRBV12-4|TRBJ2-1|NA|NA
TGTGCCAGCAGTTTATGGGGGGTTAATGAGCAGTTCTTC
CASSLWGVNEQFF
>TRBV5-5|TRBJ2-1|NA|NA
TGTGCCAGCAGCTTGACCGGACTCCTCAACAATGAGCAGTTCTTC
CASSLTGLLNNEQFF
>TRBV19|TRBJ1-1|NA|NA
TGTGCCAGTAGTATAACTTTGAACACTGAAGCTTTCTTT
CASSITLNTEAFF
>TRBV9|TRBJ2-5|NA|TRBD2
TGTGCCAGCAGCACGACTAGCGGGAGAGAGACCCAGTACTTC
CASSTTSGRETQYF
>TRBV7-9|TRBJ1-4|NA|NA
TGTGCCAGCAGCCCGACACCGAACGACCTAAACAGTTTTCCCGAAAAACTGTTTTTT
CASSPTPNDLNSFPEKLFF
>TRBV27|TRBJ1-1|NA|NA
TGTGCCAGCGGATACAGGGAGAACACTGAAGCTTTCTTT
CASGYRENTEAFF
>TRBV7-9|TRBJ1-2|NA|NA
TGTGCCAGCAGCTTGTCCGCGGGAGACGGCGGCTACACCTTC
CASSLSAGDGGYTF
>TRBV5-1|TRBJ2-7|NA|NA
TGCGCCAGCAGCTTGGGGCAGGTATCCGAGCAGTACTTC
CASSLGQVSEQYF
>TRBV7-3|TRBJ2-2|NA|TRBD2
TGTGCCAGCAGCTCCCGACTAGCGGGATCCACCGGGGAGCTGTTTTTT
CASSSRLAGSTGELFF
>TRBV5-5|TRBJ2-5|NA|TRBD1
TGTGCCAGCAGCCGGACAGGGCGAGAAGAGACCCAGTACTTC
CASSRTGREETQYF
>TRBV5-5|TRBJ1-2|few|NA
TGTGCCAGCAGCTTGGGAGGGTACAACTATGGCTACACCTTC
CASSLGGYNYGYTF
>TRBV6-2/TRBV6-3|TRBJ2-2|once|TRBD2
TGTGCCAGCAGTTATGGCCCCCTAGCGGGAGTGGACGGGGAGCTGTTTTTT
CASSYGPLAGVDGELFF
>TRBV7-2|TRBJ2-7|NA|NA
TGTGCCAGCAGGGACCGCACGGGGAGAAGCTACGAGCAGTACTTC
CASRDRTGRSYEQYF
>TRBV11-3|TRBJ2-3|NA|TRBD1
TGTGCCAGCAGCCCAGGGGACAGTTTTAGCACAGATACGCAGTATTTT
CASSPGDSFSTDTQYF
>TRBV3-1/TRBV3-2|TRBJ2-7|NA|NA
TGTGCCAGCAGCCAATCCGCAGGGAAGTACGAGCAGTACTTC
CASSQSAGKYEQYF
>TRBV7-3|TRBJ1-2|NA|TRBD1
TGTGCCAGCAGCGAAGGACAGGGGGACGGCTATGGCTACACCTTC
CASSEGQGDGYGYTF
>TRBV9|TRBJ2-6|NA|NA
TGTGCCAGCAGCGTAGGTCTGGGCACAGGGTTTACTGGGGCCAACGTCCTGACTTTC
CASSVGLGTGFTGANVLTF
>TRBV5-5|TRBJ2-1|NA|TRBD2
TGTGCCAGCAGCGCTATTAGCGGGACCAACTACAATGAGCAGTTCTTC
CASSAISGTNYNEQFF
>TRBV7-2|TRBJ2-3|NA|NA
TGTGCCAGCAGCGAGGGGGGGCCAGATACGCAGTATTTT
CASSEGGPDTQYF
>TRBV5-1|TRBJ2-2|NA|TRBD1
TGCGCCAGCAGCCAAACAGGGGCCACCGGGGAGCTGTTTTTT
CASSQTGATGELFF
>TRBV5-1|TRBJ2-1|NA|TRBD2
TGCGCCAGCAGCTGGGGACTAGCGGGACATTACAATGAGCAGTTCTTC
CASSWGLAGHYNEQFF
>TRBV2|TRBJ2-5|NA|NA
TGTGCCAGCAGTGAAATGAGGACCCAGTACTTC
CASSEMRTQYF
>TRBV7-2|TRBJ1-1|NA|TRBD1
TGTGCCAGCAGCTTAAGGATGGGGACAGGTGCTTTAAACACTGAAGCTTTCTTT
CASSLRMGTGALNTEAFF
>TRBV11-1|TRBJ2-3|NA|TRBD2
TGTGCCAGCAGCCTAGATGGGACTAGCAGAGATACGCAGTATTTT
CASSLDGTSRDTQYF
>TRBV9|TRBJ2-5|medium-sized|NA
TGCGCCAGCAGCGGAGGGGGGGGGCCCCAAGAGACCCAGTACTTC
CASSGGGGPQETQYF
>TRBV9|TRBJ1-1|NA|TRBD1
TGTGCCAGCAGCGGACAGGGAACTGAAGCTTTCTTT
CASSGQGTEAFF
>TRBV7-9|TRBJ2-7|NA|NA
TGTGCCAGCAGCCTGATTAGCGGAGGGTCCTACGAGCAGTACTTC
CASSLISGGSYEQYF
>TRBV18|TRBJ1-4|NA|NA
TGTGCCAGCTCACCGGGCGCAACTAATGAAAAACTGTTTTTT
CASSPGATNEKLFF
>TRBV7-9|TRBJ2-7|NA|NA
TGTGCCAGCAGCTTAGCAGGGGTGAACTACGAGCAGTACTTC
CASSLAGVNYEQYF
>TRBV29-1|TRBJ2-1|NA|TRBD2
TGCAGCGCCTTTAGCGGGAGGCAGTTCTTC
CSAFSGRQFF
>TRBV18|TRBJ2-1|NA|TRBD1
TGTGCCAGCTCACCATTTCGGACAGGGGAGGGGGAGCAGTTCTTC
CASSPFRTGEGEQFF
>TRBV3-1/TRBV3-2|TRBJ2-7|NA|NA
TGTGCCAGCAGCCAAGACGCCGCTAGATCCTACGAGCAGTACTTC
CASSQDAARSYEQYF
>TRBV16|TRBJ1-2|NA|NA
TGTGCCAGCAGCCGAACCCGGGACTATGGCTACACCTTC
CASSRTRDYGYTF
>TRBV7-2|TRBJ1-4|NA|TRBD1
TGTGCCAGCAGCTTAAGTAGTTTATTGGCAGGGGGAGATGAAAAACTGTTTTTT
CASSLSSLLAGGDEKLFF
>TRBV5-1|TRBJ2-1|NA|TRBD2
TGCGCCAGCAGCTCGGGACTAGCGGGAGTCAATGAGCAGTTCTTC
CASSSGLAGVNEQFF
>TRBV7-2|TRBJ2-1|NA|TRBD1
TGTGCCAGCAGACACCCCGGGACAGGGGGCCCCAGCTCCTACAATGAGCAGTTCTTC
CASRHPGTGGPSSYNEQFF
>TRBV7-2|TRBJ2-3|NA|NA
TGTGCCAGCAACGGCGGATATACGCAGTATTTT
CASNGGYTQYF
>TRBV7-2|TRBJ2-2|NA|NA
TGTGCCAGCAGGCCACAGGGATTTGGCACCGGGGAGCTGTTTTTT
CASRPQGFGTGELFF
>TRBV27|TRBJ2-4|NA|TRBD1
TGTGCCAGCAGTTTCTCCCCGGGCGCCAGGGGGCTGAGCATTCAGTACTTC
CASSFSPGARGLSIQYF
>TRBV11-2|TRBJ2-2|NA|TRBD1
TGTGCCAGCAGCCCATGGACAGGGCTGACCGGGGAGCTGTTTTTT
CASSPWTGLTGELFF
>TRBV29-1|TRBJ2-1|NA|TRBD2
TGCAGCGTTTCCGGGACTAGCGGGCTGGGCCATGAGCAGTTCTTC
CSVSGTSGLGHEQFF
>TRBV2|TRBJ1-1|NA|TRBD1
TGTGCCAGCAGTGTCGACAGGGGAGGCGTCGCTGAAGCTTTCTTT
CASSVDRGGVAEAFF
>TRBV6-5|TRBJ2-7|NA|NA
TGTGCCAGCAGGGACAGTATCTACGAGCAGTACTTC
CASRDSIYEQYF
>TRBV7-9|TRBJ2-7|once|TRBD2
TGTGCCAGCGGAACCCTCACTAGCGGGATCTCCTACGAGCAGTACTTC
CASGTLTSGISYEQYF
>TRBV27|TRBJ2-2|NA|NA
TGTGCCAGCAGCCTTGGAGCCAGGGGAAGTCTGGCCAACACCGGGGAGCTGTTTTTT
CASSLGARGSLANTGELFF